Presented here are 3 T cell receptor beta chains from one specimen sequenced in a study of shared clonotypes between healthy human individuals. TCRdb keeps only in-frame clones here, not all; method: immunoSEQ multiplex PCR. The table lists 200,000 to 250,000 clones, about 69% of them singletons. The sample consisted of memory CD4+ T cells sorted from blood. The subset was: CD45RA-negative fraction. Source of these receptors: a man aged 30-40 years in good health.

Only a few counts were recorded for this clone. Other DNA sequences of this sample code for an identical CDR3. The chain has TRBV5-6 and TRBJ2-5, with D unresolved. Germline CDR1 and CDR2: SGHDT and YYEEEE. CDR3 length: 11 amino acids. The germline V and J ends were trimmed by 2 bases and 2 bases, with 1 base remaining between them. CDR3 nucleotides: TGTGCCAGCAGCTTTCAAGAGACCCAGTACTTC. Amino acid sequence: CASSFQETQYF.

V usage is TRBV11-2 and J usage is TRBJ1-1, with D maybe TRBD1 (5 bases). V lost 3 bases and J lost 3, with 8 bases in between. Germline V gives CDR1 SGHAT, CDR2 FQNNGV. The CDR3 has 13 amino acids. The CDR3 protein is CASSFQGDTEAFF. The CDR3 nucleotides read TGTGCCAGCAGCTTCCAGGGAGACACTGAAGCTTTCTTT.

The chain carries TRBV5-1 and TRBJ2-7; TRBD2 aligns across 9 bases. In germline, CDR1 is SGHRS, CDR2 YFSETQ. The CDR3 length is 16 residues. The V and J ends lost 0 bases and 1 base, in that order; junction bases with no gene match: 5. The CDR3, as DNA: TGCGCCAGCAGCTTGGGGGCGGGAGGGGGTTCCTACGAGCAGTACTTC. Translation gives CASSLGAGGGSYEQYF.